The present T cell receptor (beta chain) was sequenced within a study of blood T cell repertoires in COVID-19 (dated by TCRdb to the early 2020s). Background for the entire study: The collaborator samples originated in the United States, Italy and Spain and spanned the acute and convalescent phases of COVID-19. The prospective study material was composed of cDNA or gDNA derived from T cells, B-cell-depleted T cells, or PBMCs. The dataset comprised deeply sampled blood TCRbeta repertoires from subjects exposed to, actively infected with, or recovered from COVID-19. A freely available public database, intended as a resource for researchers studying the immune response to SARS-CoV-2, is where the repertoires were released. The samples were drawn from the first 160 participants of the ongoing ImmuneRACE study and from 950 to 1,500 subjects provided by 6 global collaborators. HLA class I and class II types, where available, came from metadata supplied by the sample provider rather than from assay-based typing. A de-identified subject ID, COVID-19 status, age in years and sex were almost always included in the sample metadata. The paper's findings and limits, for the study overall: Clinical and demographic metadata were provided uncurated, with the amount varying by source and participant.

For this clone: No cognate antigen has been identified for it. No much larger clone is present one base from it, and per-base qualities are unavailable.

One collaborating source in Seattle enrolled patients while the patients were actively infected and followed the patients over time throughout the course of disease. Whole blood was collected in K2EDTA tubes by collaborating institutions according to the institutions' own protocols. For TCRbeta analysis, collaborators shipped samples in one of three forms: frozen whole blood, isolated PBMCs, or DNA extracted from either of those sample types. Spanning cysteine to phenylalanine, the CDR3 consists of 13 amino acids. Only the CDR3 portion is preserved as DNA: 39 bases, with reading frame beginning at the first base. The germline V gene provides CDR1 SGHDT and CDR2 YYEEEE. V lost 2 bases and J lost 4 bases; the stretch between them is 7 bases long. The immunoSEQ Assay, a bias-controlled multiplex PCR, was used to amplify TCRbeta CDR3 regions from genomic DNA. The original methods were these. The number of nucleated cells in each sample was estimated by amplification of reference gene primers within the assay. To quantify the absolute abundance of each unique TCRbeta CDR3 rearrangement, sequence reads were collapsed and filtered. For each sample, productive Simpson clonality was calculated as the square root of Simpson's diversity index over productive rearrangements. TCRdb limited this immuneACCESS table to in-frame rearrangements with V and J called. A share of clones is missing; checked studies link under half to unresolved V genes, and the rest is unexplained. V and J calls and clone size are copied from that table; D and trimming were computed from the DNA. The sample records approximately 180,000 clones, approximately 88% of which are singletons. The ten largest clones add up to about 7% of the sample.

The chain is assembled from TRBV5-6 and TRBJ2-1; no confident D gene assignment can be made. The sequenced material came from peripheral blood. The source of this sequence is a woman aged 40 to 50 with COVID-19, enrolled during active disease. The base sequence is TGTGCCAGCAGCTTAACAGATTACAATGAGCAGTTCTTC. Its coded protein is CASSLTDYNEQFF.